The following is a TCR beta chain sequence with its context. TCRdb's table, derived via immunoSEQ multiplex PCR, lists solely in-frame clones and lacks some. Of 250,000 or so clones in the sample, 80% to 90% were seen once. These data are taken from a study of blood T cell repertoires in COVID-19. Sequencing input: peripheral blood. The TCR comes from a woman aged 40 to 50 who had recovered from COVID-19.

The CDR3 nucleotides are TGCGCCAGCAGTCACCCGACCAAACAACGACGGAGCACTAACTATGGCTACACCTTC. Its translation is CASSHPTKQRRSTNYGYTF. The chain recombines TRBV23-1 with TRBJ1-2; no reliable D call. TRBV23-1 is flagged as an ORF with uncertain function. The V end was cut by 3 bases, the J end by 0 bases, with 23 bases between. There are 19 residues in the CDR3.